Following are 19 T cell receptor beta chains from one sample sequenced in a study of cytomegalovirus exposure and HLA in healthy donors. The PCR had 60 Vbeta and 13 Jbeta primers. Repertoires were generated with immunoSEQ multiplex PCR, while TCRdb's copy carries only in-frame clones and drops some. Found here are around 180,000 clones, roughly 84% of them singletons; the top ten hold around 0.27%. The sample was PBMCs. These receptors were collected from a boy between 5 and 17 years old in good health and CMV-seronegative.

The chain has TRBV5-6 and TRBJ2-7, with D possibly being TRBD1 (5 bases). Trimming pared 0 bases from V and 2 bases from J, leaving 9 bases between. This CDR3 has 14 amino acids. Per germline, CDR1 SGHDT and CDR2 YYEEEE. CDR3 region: CASSLVEGAYEQYF. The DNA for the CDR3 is TGTGCCAGCAGCTTGGTTGAAGGGGCCTACGAGCAGTACTTC.

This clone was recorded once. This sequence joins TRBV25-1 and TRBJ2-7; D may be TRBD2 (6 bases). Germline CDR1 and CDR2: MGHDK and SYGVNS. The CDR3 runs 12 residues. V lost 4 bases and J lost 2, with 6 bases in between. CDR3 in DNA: TGTGCCAGCAGTGGCGGGACCTACGAGCAGTACTTC. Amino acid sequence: CASSGGTYEQYF.

Here the CDR3 reads CSVEAGQGSSYNEQFF. CDR3 bases: TGCAGCGTTGAAGCGGGACAGGGGAGCTCCTACAATGAGCAGTTCTTC. The chain joins TRBV29-1 to TRBJ2-1; 10 positions agree with TRBD1. Per the germline V gene, CDR1 is SQVTM and CDR2 is ANQGSEA. The CDR3 length is 16 residues. Trimming cost V 1 base and J 0 bases; bases outside gene matches: 3.

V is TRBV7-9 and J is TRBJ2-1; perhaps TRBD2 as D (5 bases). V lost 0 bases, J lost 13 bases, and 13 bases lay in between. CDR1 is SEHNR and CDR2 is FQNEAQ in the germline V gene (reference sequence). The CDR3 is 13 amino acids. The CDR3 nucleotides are TGTGCCAGCAGCTTAGCGGCCCGGGATTACCAGTTCTTC. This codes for CASSLAARDYQFF.

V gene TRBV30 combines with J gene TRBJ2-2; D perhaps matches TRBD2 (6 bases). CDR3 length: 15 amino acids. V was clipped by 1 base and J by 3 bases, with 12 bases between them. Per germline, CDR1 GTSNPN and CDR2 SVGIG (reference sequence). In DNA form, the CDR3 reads TGTGCCTGGAGTGGTGGGACTGCCGACACCGGGGAGCTGTTTTTT. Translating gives CAWSGGTADTGELFF.

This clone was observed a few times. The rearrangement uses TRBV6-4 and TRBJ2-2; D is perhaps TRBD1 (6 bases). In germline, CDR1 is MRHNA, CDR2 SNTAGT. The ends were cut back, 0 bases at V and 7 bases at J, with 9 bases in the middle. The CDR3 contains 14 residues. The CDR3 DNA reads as TGTGCCAGCAGTGACTCCCCAGGGGTCGGGGAGCTGTTTTTT. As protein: CASSDSPGVGELFF.

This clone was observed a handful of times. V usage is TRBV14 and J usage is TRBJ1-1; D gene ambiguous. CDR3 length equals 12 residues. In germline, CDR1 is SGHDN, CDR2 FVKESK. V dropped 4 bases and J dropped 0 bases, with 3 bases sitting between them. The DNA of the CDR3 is TGTGCCAGCAGCCCTCTGAACACTGAAGCTTTCTTT. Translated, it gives CASSPLNTEAFF.

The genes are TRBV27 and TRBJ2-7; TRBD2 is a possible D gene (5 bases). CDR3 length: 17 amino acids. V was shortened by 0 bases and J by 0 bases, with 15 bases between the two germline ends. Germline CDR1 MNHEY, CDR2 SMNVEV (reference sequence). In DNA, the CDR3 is TGTGCCAGCAGTTTATCCCGCGGTATTGGGAGCTCCTACGAGCAGTACTTC. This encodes CASSLSRGIGSSYEQYF.

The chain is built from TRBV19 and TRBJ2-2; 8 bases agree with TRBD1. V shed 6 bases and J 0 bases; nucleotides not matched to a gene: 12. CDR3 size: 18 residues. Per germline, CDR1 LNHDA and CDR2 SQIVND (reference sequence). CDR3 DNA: TGTGCCAGTAGGAGGCCTGGACAGGGCCCAGCGAACACCGGGGAGCTGTTTTTT. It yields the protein CASRRPGQGPANTGELFF.

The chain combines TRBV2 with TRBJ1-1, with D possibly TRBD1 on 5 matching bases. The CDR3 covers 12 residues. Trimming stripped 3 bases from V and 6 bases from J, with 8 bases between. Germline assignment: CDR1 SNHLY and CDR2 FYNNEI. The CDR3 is CASSEWGAEAFF. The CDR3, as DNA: TGTGCCAGCAGTGAGTGGGGCGCTGAAGCTTTCTTT.

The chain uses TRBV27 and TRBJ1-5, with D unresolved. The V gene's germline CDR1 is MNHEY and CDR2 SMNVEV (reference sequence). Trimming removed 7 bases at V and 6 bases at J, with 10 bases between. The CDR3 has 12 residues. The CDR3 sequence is CASTGFGQPQHF. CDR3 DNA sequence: TGTGCCAGCACGGGATTCGGTCAGCCCCAGCATTTT.

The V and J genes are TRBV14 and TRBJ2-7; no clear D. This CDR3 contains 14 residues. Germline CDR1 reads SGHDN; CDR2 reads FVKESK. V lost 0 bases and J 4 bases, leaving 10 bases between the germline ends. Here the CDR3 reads CASSQDLGRYEQYF. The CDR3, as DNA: TGTGCCAGCAGCCAAGATCTTGGCCGATACGAGCAGTACTTC.

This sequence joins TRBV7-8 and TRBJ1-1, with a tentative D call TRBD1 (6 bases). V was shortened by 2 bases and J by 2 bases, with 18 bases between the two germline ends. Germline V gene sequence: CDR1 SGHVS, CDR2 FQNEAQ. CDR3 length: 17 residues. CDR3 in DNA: TGTGCCAGCAGCTTAAAGAGGGCCCGGGACACCAACACTGAAGCTTTCTTT. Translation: CASSLKRARDTNTEAFF. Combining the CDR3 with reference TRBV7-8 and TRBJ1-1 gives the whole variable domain GAGVSQSPRYKVAKRGQDVALRCDPISGHVSLFWYQQALGQGPEFLTYFQNEAQLDKSGLPSDRFFAERPEGSVSTLKIQRTQQEDSAVYLCASSLKRARDTNTEAFFGQGTRLTVV.

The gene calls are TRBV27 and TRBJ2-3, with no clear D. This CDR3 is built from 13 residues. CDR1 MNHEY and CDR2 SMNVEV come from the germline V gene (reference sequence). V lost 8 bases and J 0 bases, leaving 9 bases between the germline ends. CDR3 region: CASFATSTDTQYF. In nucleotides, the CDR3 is TGTGCCAGCTTCGCAACTAGCACAGATACGCAGTATTTT.

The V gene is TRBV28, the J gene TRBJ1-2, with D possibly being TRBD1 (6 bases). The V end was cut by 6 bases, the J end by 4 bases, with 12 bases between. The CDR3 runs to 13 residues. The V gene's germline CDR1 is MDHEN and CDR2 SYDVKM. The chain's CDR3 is CASRSTGLYGYTF. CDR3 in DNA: TGTGCCAGCAGATCGACAGGCCTCTATGGCTACACCTTC.

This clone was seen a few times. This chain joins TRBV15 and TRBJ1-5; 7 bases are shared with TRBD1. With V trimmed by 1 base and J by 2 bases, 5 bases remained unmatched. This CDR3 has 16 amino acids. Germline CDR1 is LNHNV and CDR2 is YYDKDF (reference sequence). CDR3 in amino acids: CATSRATGTGNQPQHF. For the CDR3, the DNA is TGTGCCACCAGCAGAGCGACAGGGACGGGCAATCAGCCCCAGCATTTT. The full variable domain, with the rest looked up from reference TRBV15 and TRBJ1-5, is DAMVIQNPRYQVTQFGKPVTLSCSQTLNHNVMYWYQQKSSQAPKLLFHYYDKDFNNEADTPDNFQSRRPNTSFCFLDIRSPGLGDTAMYLCATSRATGTGNQPQHFGDGTRLSIL.

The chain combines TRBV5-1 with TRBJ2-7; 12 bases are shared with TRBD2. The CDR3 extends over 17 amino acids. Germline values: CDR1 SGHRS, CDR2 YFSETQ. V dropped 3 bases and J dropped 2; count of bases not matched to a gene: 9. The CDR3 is CASSSSTSGSVAYEQYF. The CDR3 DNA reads TGCGCCAGCAGCTCCTCGACTAGCGGGAGCGTAGCCTACGAGCAGTACTTC.

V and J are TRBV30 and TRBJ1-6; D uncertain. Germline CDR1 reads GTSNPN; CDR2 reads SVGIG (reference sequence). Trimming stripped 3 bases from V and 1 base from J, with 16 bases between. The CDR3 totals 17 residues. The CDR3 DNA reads TGTGCCTGGAGGGGTACGGGAGTTTGGTCCTATAATTCACCCCTCCACTTT. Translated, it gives CAWRGTGVWSYNSPLHF.

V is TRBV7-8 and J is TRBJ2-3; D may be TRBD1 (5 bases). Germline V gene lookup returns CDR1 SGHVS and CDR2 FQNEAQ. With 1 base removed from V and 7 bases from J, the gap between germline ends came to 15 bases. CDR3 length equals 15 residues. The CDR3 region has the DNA TGTGCCAGCAGCTTAGATCAGGGTCAGCATTATACGCAGTATTTT. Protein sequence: CASSLDQGQHYTQYF. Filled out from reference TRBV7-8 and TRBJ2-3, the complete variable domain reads GAGVSQSPRYKVAKRGQDVALRCDPISGHVSLFWYQQALGQGPEFLTYFQNEAQLDKSGLPSDRFFAERPEGSVSTLKIQRTQQEDSAVYLCASSLDQGQHYTQYFGPGTRLTVL.